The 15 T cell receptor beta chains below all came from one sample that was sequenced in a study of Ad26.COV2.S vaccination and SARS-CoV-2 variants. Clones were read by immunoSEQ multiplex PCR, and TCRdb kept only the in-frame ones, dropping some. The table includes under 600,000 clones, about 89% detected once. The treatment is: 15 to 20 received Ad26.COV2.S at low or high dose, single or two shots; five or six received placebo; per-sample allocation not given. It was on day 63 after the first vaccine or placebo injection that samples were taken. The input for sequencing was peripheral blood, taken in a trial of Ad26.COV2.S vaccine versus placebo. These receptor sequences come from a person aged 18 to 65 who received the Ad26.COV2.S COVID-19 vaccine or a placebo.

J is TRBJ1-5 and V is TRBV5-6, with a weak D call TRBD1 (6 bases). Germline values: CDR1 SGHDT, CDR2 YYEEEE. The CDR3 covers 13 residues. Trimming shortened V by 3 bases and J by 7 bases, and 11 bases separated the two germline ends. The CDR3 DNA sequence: TGTGCCAGCAGCTGGGAGGGGGGGCAGCCCCAGCATTTT. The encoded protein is CASSWEGGQPQHF.

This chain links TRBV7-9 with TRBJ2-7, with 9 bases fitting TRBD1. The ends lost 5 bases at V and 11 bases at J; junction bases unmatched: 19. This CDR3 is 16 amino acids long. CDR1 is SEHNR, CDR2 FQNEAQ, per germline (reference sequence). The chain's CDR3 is CASSPYRDRVPGSEYF. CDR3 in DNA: TGTGCCAGCAGCCCGTACCGGGACAGGGTGCCTGGGAGCGAGTACTTC.

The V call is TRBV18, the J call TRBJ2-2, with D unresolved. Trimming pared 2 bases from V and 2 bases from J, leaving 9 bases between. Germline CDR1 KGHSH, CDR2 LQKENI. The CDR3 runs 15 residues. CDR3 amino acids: CASSPSSRNTGELFF. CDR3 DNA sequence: TGTGCCAGCTCACCATCCAGCAGAAACACCGGGGAGCTGTTTTTT.

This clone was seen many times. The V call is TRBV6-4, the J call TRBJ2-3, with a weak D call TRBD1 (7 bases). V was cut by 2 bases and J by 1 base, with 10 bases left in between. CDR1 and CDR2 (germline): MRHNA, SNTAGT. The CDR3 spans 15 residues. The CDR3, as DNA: TGTGCCAGCAGTGACACCAGGGGGGGCACAGATACGCAGTATTTT. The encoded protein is CASSDTRGGTDTQYF.

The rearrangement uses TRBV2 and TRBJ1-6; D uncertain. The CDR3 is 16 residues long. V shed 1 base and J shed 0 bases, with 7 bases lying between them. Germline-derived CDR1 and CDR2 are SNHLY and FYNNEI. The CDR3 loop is CASSEVRSSYNSPLHF. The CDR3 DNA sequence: TGTGCCAGCAGTGAAGTAAGGAGCTCCTATAATTCACCCCTCCACTTT.

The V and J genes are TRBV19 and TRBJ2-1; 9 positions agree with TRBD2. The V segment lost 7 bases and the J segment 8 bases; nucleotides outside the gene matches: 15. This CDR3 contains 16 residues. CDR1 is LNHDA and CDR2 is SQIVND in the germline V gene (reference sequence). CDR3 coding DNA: TGTGCCAGTAAAGCCTACCGTGGGCGGGGGGGCGATGAGCAGTTCTTC. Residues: CASKAYRGRGGDEQFF. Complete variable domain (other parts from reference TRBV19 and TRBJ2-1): DGGITQSPKYLFRKEGQNVTLSCEQNLNHDAMYWYRQDPGQGLRLIYYSQIVNDFQKGDIAEGYSVSREKKESFPLTVTSAQKNPTAFYLCASKAYRGRGGDEQFFGPGTRLTVL.

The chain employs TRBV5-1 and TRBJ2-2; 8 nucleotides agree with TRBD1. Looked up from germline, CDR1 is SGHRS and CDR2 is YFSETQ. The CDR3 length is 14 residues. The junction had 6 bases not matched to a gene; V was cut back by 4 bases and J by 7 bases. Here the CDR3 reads CASSPWTGFGELFF. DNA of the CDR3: TGCGCCAGCAGCCCTTGGACAGGGTTCGGGGAGCTGTTTTTT.

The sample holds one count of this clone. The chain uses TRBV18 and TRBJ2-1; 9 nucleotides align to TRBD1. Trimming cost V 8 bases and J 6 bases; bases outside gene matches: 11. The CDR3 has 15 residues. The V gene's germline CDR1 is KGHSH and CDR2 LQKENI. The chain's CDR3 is CASHRGQGSVNEQFF. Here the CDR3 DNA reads TGTGCCAGCCACCGCGGACAGGGGAGTGTCAATGAGCAGTTCTTC.

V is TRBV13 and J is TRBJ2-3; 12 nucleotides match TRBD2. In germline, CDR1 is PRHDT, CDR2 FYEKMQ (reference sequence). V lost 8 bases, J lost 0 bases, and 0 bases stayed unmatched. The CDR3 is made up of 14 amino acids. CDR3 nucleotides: TGTGCCAGCGGACTAGCGGGGAGCACAGATACGCAGTATTTT. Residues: CASGLAGSTDTQYF.

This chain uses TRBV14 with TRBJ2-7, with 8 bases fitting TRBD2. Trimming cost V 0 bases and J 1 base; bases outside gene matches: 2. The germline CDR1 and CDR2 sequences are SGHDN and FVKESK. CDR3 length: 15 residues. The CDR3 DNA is TGTGCCAGCAGCCAAGATGCGGGAGGTTCCTACGAGCAGTACTTC. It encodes CASSQDAGGSYEQYF.

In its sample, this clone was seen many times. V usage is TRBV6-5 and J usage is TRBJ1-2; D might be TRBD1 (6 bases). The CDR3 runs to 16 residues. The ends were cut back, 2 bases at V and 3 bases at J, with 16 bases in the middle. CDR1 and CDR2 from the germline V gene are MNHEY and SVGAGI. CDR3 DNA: TGTGCCAGCAGTTACGAAGGGGGGCGCGGGGACTATGGCTACACCTTC. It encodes CASSYEGGRGDYGYTF.

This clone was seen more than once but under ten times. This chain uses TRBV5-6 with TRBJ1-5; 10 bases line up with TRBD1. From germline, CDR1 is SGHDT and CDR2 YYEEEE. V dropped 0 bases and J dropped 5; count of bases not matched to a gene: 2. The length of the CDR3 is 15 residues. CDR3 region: CASSLGQGAYQPQHF. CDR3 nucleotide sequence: TGTGCCAGCAGCTTGGGACAGGGGGCTTATCAGCCCCAGCATTTT.

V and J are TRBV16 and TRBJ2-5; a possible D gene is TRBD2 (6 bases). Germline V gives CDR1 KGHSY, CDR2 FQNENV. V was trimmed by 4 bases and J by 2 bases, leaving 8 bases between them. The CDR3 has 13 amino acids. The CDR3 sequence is CASSPTRQETQYF. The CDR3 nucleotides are TGTGCCAGCAGCCCGACTAGACAAGAGACCCAGTACTTC.

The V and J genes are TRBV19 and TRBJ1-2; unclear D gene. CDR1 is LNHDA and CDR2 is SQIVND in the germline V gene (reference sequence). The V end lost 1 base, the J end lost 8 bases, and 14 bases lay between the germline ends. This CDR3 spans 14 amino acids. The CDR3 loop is CASSIVRTPVGYTF. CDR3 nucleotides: TGTGCCAGTAGTATAGTACGGACTCCCGTGGGCTACACCTTC.

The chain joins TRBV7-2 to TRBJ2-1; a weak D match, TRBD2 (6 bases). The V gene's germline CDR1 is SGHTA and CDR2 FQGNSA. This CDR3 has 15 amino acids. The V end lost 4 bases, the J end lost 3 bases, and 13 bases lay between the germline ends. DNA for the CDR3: TGTGCCAGCAGCTCCCCGGGACTTAACTACAATGAGCAGTTCTTC. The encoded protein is CASSSPGLNYNEQFF. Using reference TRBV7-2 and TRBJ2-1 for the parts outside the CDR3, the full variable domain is GAGVSQSPSNKVTEKGKDVELRCDPISGHTALYWYRQSLGQGLEFLIYFQGNSAPDKSGLPSDRFSAERTGGSVSTLTIQRTQQEDSAVYLCASSSPGLNYNEQFFGPGTRLTVL.